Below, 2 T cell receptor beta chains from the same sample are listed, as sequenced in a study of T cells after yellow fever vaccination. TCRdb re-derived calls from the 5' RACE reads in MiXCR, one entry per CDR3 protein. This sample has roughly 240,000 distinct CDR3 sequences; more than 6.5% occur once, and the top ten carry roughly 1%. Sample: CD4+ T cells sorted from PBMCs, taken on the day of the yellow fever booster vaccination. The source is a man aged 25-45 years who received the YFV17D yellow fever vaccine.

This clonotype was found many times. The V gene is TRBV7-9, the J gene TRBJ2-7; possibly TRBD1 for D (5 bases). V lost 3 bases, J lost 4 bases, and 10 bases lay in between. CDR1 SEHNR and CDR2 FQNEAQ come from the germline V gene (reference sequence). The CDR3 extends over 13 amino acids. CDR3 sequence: CASSLGQLYEQYF. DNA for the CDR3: TGTGCCAGCAGCTTGGGGCAATTGTACGAGCAGTACTTC.

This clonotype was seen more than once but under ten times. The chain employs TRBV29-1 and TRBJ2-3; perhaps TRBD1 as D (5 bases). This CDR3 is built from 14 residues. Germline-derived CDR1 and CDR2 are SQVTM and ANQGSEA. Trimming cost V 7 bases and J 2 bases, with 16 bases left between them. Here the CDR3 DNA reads TGCAGCGCTAAGCAGACAGCCCACACAGATACGCAGTATTTT. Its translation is CSAKQTAHTDTQYF.